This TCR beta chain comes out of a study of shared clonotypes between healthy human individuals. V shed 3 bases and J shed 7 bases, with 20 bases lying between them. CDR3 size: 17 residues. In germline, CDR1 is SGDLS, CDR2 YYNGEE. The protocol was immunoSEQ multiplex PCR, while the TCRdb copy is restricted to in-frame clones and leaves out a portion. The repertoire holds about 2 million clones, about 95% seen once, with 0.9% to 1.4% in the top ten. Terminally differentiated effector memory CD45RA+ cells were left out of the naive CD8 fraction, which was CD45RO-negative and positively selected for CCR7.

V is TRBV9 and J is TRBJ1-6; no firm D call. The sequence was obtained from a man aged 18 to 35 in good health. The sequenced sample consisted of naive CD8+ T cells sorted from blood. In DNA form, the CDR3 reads TGTGCCAGCAGCGCACCCATTGGGTCTCCCGCCAATTCACCCCTCCACTTT. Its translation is CASSAPIGSPANSPLHF.